The rows below give T cell receptor beta chains drawn from one sample of a study of blood T cells in healthy people across ages. TCRdb re-derived calls from the 5' RACE reads in MiXCR, one entry per CDR3 protein. The repertoire holds some 1.5 million distinct CDR3 sequences, with over 25% as singletons. Source material: blood. These receptors originate from a woman aged 30 to 39 in good health. Each CDR3 is given with its conserved first and last residue. A D gene is named only where the DNA matches it firmly. Some rows have no size entry. The others give once, few or many, or a class for an expanded clone.

>NA|NA|TRBV5-6|TRBJ2-7
TGTGCCAGCATCGAGAGGGGCCGGTCCTACGAGCAGTACTTC
CASIERGRSYEQYF
>NA|once|TRBV20-1|TRBJ2-1
TGCAGTGCCACCAAAAGATGGGGGGTAGTAGGCAAAAACATTCAGTTCTTC
CSATKRWGVVGKNIQFF
>NA|few|TRBV24-1|TRBJ2-7
TGTGCCACCATGAGAGTGATAACTACGAGGCAGTACTTC
CATMRVITTRQYF
>NA|NA|TRBV7-2|TRBJ1-5
TGTGCCAGCAGCTTAGTGGCGGCCCAGCCCCAGCATTTT
CASSLVAAQPQHF
>NA|NA|TRBV10-2|TRBJ1-5
TGCGCCAGCAGTGGGGGCGAGGACTACCGTCAGCCCCAGCATTTT
CASSGGEDYRQPQHF
>NA|many|TRBV7-9|TRBJ2-7
TGTGCCAGCAGCTTAGAAGGTCCCGGGACCAGGAACTACGAGCAGTACTTC
CASSLEGPGTRNYEQYF
>NA|NA|TRBV13|TRBJ2-1
TGTGCCAGCAGCGCCACTAGGGGACATGAGCAGTTCTTC
CASSATRGHEQFF
>NA|NA|TRBV5-1|TRBJ2-7
TGCGCCAGCAGCCGCCGGAGCTACTCCTACGAGCAGTACTTC
CASSRRSYSYEQYF
>NA|few|TRBV3-1|TRBJ1-2
TGTGCCAGCAGCCAAGTCGGGAGGGTCGGCGGCTACACCTTC
CASSQVGRVGGYTF
>NA|many|TRBV7-8|TRBJ2-1
TGTGCCAGCAGCTTAGCGCGCGGGCAGTTCTTC
CASSLARGQFF
>TRBD1|many|TRBV25-1|TRBJ2-7
TGTGCCAGCAGAGGGCCAGGGGGCCGTAGCTACGAGCAGTACTTC
CASRGPGGRSYEQYF
>NA|few|TRBV18|TRBJ2-2
TGTGCCAGCTCACCACCGCGCAGGGAGTATACCACCGGGGAGCTGTTTTTT
CASSPPRREYTTGELFF
>TRBD1|NA|TRBV29-1|TRBJ2-6
TGCAGCGCCCGGGACAGCCCCTCTGGGGCCAACGTCCTGACTTTC
CSARDSPSGANVLTF
>NA|many|TRBV7-9|TRBJ2-7
TGTGCCAGCAGCCCACCACCTAGGATCGCCTCCTACGAGCAGTACTTC
CASSPPPRIASYEQYF
>TRBD2|NA|TRBV10-3|TRBJ2-2
TGTGCCATCAGTGAGATGGGGGAGGGGAACACCGGGGAGCTGTTTTTT
CAISEMGEGNTGELFF
>TRBD1|NA|TRBV29-1|TRBJ2-1
TGCAGCGACCGGACAGGGGTCCACAATGAGCAGTTCTTC
CSDRTGVHNEQFF
>TRBD2|many|TRBV6-5|TRBJ2-1
TGTGCCAGCAGTACCGGGACTACATTCTACAATGAGCAGTTCTTC
CASSTGTTFYNEQFF
>NA|NA|TRBV11-2|TRBJ1-4
TGTGCCAGCAGCTTAGGTCCCAGGCCCGATGAAAAACTGTTTTTT
CASSLGPRPDEKLFF
>NA|NA|TRBV30|TRBJ1-2
TGTGCCTGGACCCCTATCCTCGATCGGGGCTACACCTTC
CAWTPILDRGYTF
>TRBD2|few|TRBV20-1|TRBJ2-5
TGCAGTGGGGGACTAGCGGGGCCCCAAGAGACCCAGTACTTC
CSGGLAGPQETQYF
>TRBD1|NA|TRBV20-1|TRBJ2-7
TGCAGTGCTAGAGATCGGACAGGGTCTATTTCCGAGCAGTACTTC
CSARDRTGSISEQYF
>NA|NA|TRBV7-2|TRBJ2-7
TGTGCCAGCAGCTTAGGCGTACGGTACGAGCAGTACTTC
CASSLGVRYEQYF
>NA|few|TRBV7-2|TRBJ2-3
TGTGCCAGCAGCCGCAATCCAGGCAGCACAGATACGCAGTATTTT
CASSRNPGSTDTQYF
>TRBD1|NA|TRBV5-4|TRBJ2-7
TGTGCCAGCAGCTTAGCCGAGACAGGGACCGAGCAGTACTTC
CASSLAETGTEQYF
>TRBD2|NA|TRBV24-1|TRBJ2-3
TGTGCCACCAGTATTAGCGGGAGGGACACAGATACGCAGTATTTT
CATSISGRDTDTQYF
>NA|few|TRBV4-3|TRBJ2-1
TGCGCCAGCAGCCATGCTAAGGGAGGCAGGGGAGGCAATGAGCAGTTCTTC
CASSHAKGGRGGNEQFF
>TRBD1|few|TRBV4-3|TRBJ2-1
TGCGCCAGCAGCCAAGAAACAGGGGGGTCGGCCAATGAGCAGTTCTTC
CASSQETGGSANEQFF
>NA|few|TRBV4-1|TRBJ1-4
TGCGCCAGCAGCCAAGGGGTAAGGGCTCGGTCAACTAATGAAAAACTGTTTTTT
CASSQGVRARSTNEKLFF
>TRBD2|NA|TRBV20-1|TRBJ2-7
TGCAGTGCTATCGCGGGAGGGAGCTACGAGCAGTACTTC
CSAIAGGSYEQYF
>NA|many|TRBV4-3|TRBJ2-7
TGCGCCAGCAGCCAAGAATTGGAGGATTCCTACGAGCAGTACTTC
CASSQELEDSYEQYF
>TRBD1|few|TRBV6-5|TRBJ2-7
TGTGCCAGCAGGACGACAGGGGGCTCATACGAGCAGTACTTC
CASRTTGGSYEQYF
>NA|NA|TRBV6-5|TRBJ1-4
TGTGCCAGCAGTCCGAACAGGGCTACTAATGAAAAACTGTTTTTT
CASSPNRATNEKLFF
>TRBD1|NA|TRBV2|TRBJ2-7
TGTGCCAGCAACCTCGACAGGGGGTTGGGAGAGCAGTACTTC
CASNLDRGLGEQYF
>TRBD2|few|TRBV7-9|TRBJ2-7
TGTGCCAGCAGCCCGAGACTCGGGACTAGCGGGGGAGATAGCCACGAGCAGTACTTC
CASSPRLGTSGGDSHEQYF
>NA|NA|TRBV6-4|TRBJ2-3
TGTGCCAGCAGCAGAGATGGGCAGGACACAGATACGCAGTATTTT
CASSRDGQDTDTQYF
>NA|few|TRBV2|TRBJ2-2
TGTGCCAGCAGTGAGATAGCGGTCGACACCGGGGAGCTGTTTTTT
CASSEIAVDTGELFF
>TRBD2|NA|TRBV6-5|TRBJ2-7
TGTGCCAGCAGTCGGTCACTAGCGGAGAACTACGAGCAGTACTTC
CASSRSLAENYEQYF
>NA|NA|TRBV12-3/TRBV12-4|TRBJ1-2
TGTGCCAGCAGTTTAGGAGGGGCTGGGATCTATGGCTACACCTTC
CASSLGGAGIYGYTF
>TRBD1|many|TRBV7-9|TRBJ2-1
TGTGCCAGCAGCCTATGGGACAGGGGCAATGAGCAGTTCTTC
CASSLWDRGNEQFF
>NA|NA|TRBV4-3|TRBJ1-3
TGCGCCAGCAGCCAAGATCGCGAGGGTGCGGGAAACACCATATATTTT
CASSQDREGAGNTIYF
>TRBD2|NA|TRBV4-1|TRBJ2-3
TGCGCCAGCAGCCAAGCGGTGGCGGGGGGTGGCGAAGATACGCAGTATTTT
CASSQAVAGGGEDTQYF
>TRBD1|NA|TRBV15|TRBJ1-5
TGTGCCACCAGCGTGGACAGGTCCAATCAGCCCCAGCATTTT
CATSVDRSNQPQHF
>NA|few|TRBV4-3|TRBJ2-5
TGCGCCAGCAGCCGGAGTGGAGGGTACCCGCTGGAGACCCAGTACTTC
CASSRSGGYPLETQYF
>TRBD2|NA|TRBV4-1|TRBJ2-7
TGCGCCAGCAGCCAGAGCGGGGAGGAGGTATACAATGAGCAGTACTTC
CASSQSGEEVYNEQYF
>TRBD1|few|TRBV2|TRBJ2-3
TGTGCCAGCAGAGAGGGGGCGTTTAGCACAGATACGCAGTATTTT
CASREGAFSTDTQYF
>NA|NA|TRBV28|TRBJ2-3
TGTGCCAGCAGTGGTGTAGCTCCGGATACGCAGTATTTT
CASSGVAPDTQYF
>TRBD2|few|TRBV20-1|TRBJ2-5
TGCAGTGCTAGGGGACCCGGGACTAGCGGGGTATGGGAGCAGTACTTC
CSARGPGTSGVWEQYF
>TRBD2|few|TRBV6-1|TRBJ2-7
TGTGCCAGCAGTAGAGGACTAGCGGGGGGCCCAGGGCAGTACTTC
CASSRGLAGGPGQYF
>NA|NA|TRBV20-1|TRBJ2-7
TGCAGTGCTAGAGATGAAGCGGGCGCCTACGAGCAGTACTTC
CSARDEAGAYEQYF
>TRBD2|NA|TRBV20-1|TRBJ2-3
TGCAGTGCTAAGGGGTGGCCTAGCGGGTCAGATACGCAGTATTTT
CSAKGWPSGSDTQYF
>TRBD1|NA|TRBV7-9|TRBJ1-1
TGTGCCAGCAGCCCAAACAGGGGCCTGAACACTGAAGCTTTCTTT
CASSPNRGLNTEAFF
>TRBD1|few|TRBV3-1|TRBJ1-1
TGTGCCAGCCGTTTGCAGGGGGCGGACGGAGCTTTCTTT
CASRLQGADGAFF
>NA|many|TRBV5-1|TRBJ1-1
TGCGCCAGCAGCTTGGCCGCAGGCGGGAACACTGAAGCTTTCTTT
CASSLAAGGNTEAFF
>NA|few|TRBV14|TRBJ2-1
TGTGCCAGCAGCTCCTCCCTGAGGGGCAATGAGCAGTTCTTC
CASSSSLRGNEQFF
>NA|NA|TRBV7-9|TRBJ1-2
TGTGCCAGCAGCTTAATCGGGACGGAGTATGGCTACACCTTC
CASSLIGTEYGYTF
>NA|NA|TRBV24-1|TRBJ2-3
TGTGCCACCAGTGACTCGGGACACTCCCCAACAGATACGCAGTATTTT
CATSDSGHSPTDTQYF
>NA|few|TRBV7-2|TRBJ2-2
TGTGCCAGCAGCTTGGACCCCACCGGGGAGCTGTTTTTT
CASSLDPTGELFF
>TRBD1|many|TRBV7-3|TRBJ2-7
TGTGCCAGCAGCTTAACGGGACAGGGGGTGACCTACGAGCAGTACTTC
CASSLTGQGVTYEQYF